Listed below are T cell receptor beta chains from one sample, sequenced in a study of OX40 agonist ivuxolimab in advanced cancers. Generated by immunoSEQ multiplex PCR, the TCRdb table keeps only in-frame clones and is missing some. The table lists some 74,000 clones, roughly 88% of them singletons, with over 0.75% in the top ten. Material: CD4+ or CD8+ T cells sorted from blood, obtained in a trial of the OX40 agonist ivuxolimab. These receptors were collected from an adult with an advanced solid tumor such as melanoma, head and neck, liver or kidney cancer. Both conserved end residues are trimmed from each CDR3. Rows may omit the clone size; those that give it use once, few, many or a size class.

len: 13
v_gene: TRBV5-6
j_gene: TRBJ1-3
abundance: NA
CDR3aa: ASQRRWSSGNTIY

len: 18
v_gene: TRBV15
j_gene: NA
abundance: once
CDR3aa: ATSRGVTSGRAGGQETQY

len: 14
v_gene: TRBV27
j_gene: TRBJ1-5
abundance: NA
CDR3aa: ASSGRGGVENQPQH

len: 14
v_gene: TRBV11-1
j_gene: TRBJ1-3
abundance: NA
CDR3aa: ASSPWDRPSGNTIY

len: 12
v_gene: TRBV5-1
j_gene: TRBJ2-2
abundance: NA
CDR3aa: ASSLEVNTGELF

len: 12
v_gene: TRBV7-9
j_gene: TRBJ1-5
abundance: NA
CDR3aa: ASSTWTSNQPQH

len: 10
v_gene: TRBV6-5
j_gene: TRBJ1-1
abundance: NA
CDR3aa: ASSSQGGRAF

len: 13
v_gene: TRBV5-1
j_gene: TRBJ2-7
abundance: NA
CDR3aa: ASSLASERSYEQY

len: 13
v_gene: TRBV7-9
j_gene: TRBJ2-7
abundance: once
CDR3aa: ASSPWAGATYEQY

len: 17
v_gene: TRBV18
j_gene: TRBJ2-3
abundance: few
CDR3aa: ASSPLSISGAKSTDTQY

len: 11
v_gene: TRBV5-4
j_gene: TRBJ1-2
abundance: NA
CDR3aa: ASSLGQSYGYT

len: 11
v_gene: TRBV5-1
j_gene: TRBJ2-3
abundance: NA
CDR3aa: ASSQLDSTLQY

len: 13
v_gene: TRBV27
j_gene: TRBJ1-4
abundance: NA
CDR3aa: ASTPLGTGNEKLF

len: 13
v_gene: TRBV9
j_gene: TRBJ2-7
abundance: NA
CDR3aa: ASSVSSGGPWEQY

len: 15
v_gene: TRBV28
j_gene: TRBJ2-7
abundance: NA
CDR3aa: ASSPPPTLAKNIEQY

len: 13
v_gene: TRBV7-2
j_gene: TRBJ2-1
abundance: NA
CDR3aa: ASSPEVGAGREQF

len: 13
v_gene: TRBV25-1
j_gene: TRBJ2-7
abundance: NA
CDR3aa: ASSKQGSPTYEQY

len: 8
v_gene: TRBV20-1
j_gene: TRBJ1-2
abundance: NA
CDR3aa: SAPHGGYT

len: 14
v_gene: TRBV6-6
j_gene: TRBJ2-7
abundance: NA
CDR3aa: ASSYAPVGSDYEQY

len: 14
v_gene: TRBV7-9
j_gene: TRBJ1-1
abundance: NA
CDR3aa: ASSLEAQGWSTEAF

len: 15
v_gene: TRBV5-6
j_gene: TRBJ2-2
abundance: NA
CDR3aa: ASSLLGVVTNTGELF

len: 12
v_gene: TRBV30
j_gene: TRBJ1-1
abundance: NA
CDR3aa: AWNYGGVETEAF

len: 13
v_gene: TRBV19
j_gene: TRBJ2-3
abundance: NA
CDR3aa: ASSIETSGTVTQY

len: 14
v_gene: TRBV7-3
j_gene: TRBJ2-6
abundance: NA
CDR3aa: ASSLPTGTGANVLT

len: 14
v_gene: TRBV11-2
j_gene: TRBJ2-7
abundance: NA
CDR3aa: ASSSKTSGRAYEQY

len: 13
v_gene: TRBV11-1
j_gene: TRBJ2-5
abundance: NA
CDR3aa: ASSFGLADRETQY

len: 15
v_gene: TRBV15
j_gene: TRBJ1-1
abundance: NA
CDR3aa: ATSPPWGQGLNTEAF

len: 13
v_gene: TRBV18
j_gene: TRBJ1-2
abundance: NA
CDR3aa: ASSPLQGNDYGYT

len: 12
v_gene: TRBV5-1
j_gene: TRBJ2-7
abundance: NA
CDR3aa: ASSDSTNEGEQY

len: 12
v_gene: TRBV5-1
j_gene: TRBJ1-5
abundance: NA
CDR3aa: ASSPGAGGQPQH

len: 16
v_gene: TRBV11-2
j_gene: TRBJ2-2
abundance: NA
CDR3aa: ASSSRSASRLGTGELF

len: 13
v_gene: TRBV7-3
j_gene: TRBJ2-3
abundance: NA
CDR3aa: ASSLTSGSTDTQY

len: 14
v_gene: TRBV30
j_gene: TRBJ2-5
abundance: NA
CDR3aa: AWSLLSDLIKETQY

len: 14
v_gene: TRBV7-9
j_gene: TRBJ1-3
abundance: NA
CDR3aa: ASSSWTGGKGNTIY

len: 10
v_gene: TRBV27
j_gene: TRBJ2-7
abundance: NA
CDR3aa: ASGGTGFEQY

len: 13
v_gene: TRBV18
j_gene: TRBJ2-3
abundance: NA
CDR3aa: ASSTGTSGKDTQY

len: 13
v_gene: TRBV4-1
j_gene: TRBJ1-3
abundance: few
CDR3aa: ASSRTGSFGNTIY

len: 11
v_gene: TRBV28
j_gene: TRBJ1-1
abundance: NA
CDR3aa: AGRRTMNTEAF

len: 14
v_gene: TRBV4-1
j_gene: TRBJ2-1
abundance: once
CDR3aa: ASSQDPGGAYNEQF

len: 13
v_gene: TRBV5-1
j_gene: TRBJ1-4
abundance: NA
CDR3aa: ATSRQGEANEKLF

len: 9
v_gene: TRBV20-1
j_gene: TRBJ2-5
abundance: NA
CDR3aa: SASLAETQY

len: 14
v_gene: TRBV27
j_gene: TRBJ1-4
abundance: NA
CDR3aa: ASSPRSLLTGEKLF

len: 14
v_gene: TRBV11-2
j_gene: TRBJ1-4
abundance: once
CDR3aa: ASSSGTVATNEKLF

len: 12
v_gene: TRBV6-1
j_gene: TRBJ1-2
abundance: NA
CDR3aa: ASRQTGTLYGYT

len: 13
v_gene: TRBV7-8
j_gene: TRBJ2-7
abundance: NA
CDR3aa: ASSLWDGQGGEQY

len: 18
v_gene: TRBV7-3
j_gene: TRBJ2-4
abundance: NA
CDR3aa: ASTPRWERSQIKAKNIQY

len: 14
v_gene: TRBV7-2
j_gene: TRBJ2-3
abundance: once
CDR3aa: ASSLIGGGRPDTQY

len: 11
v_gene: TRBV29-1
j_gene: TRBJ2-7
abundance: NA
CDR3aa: SVEGQGTDEQY

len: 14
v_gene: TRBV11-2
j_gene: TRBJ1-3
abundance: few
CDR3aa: ASSVTSGVAGNTIY

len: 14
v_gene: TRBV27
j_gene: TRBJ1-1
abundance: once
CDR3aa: ASSGTTGGGNTEAF

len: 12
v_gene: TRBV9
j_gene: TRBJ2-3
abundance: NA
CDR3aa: ASSPSRGTRTQY

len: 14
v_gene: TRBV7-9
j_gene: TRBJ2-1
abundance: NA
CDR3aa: ASSRATSGRVDEQF

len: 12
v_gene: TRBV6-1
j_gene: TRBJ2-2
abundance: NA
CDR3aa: ASKTGYLAGELF

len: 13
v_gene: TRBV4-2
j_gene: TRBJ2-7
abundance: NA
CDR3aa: ASSQDNRGLGEQY

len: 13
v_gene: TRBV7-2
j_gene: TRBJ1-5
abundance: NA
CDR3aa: ASSVRLSSNQPQH